This T cell receptor beta chain was found in a study of identical twins. Each CDR3 protein gets one entry after TCRdb re-called the 5' RACE reads with MiXCR. This table has 450,000 or so distinct CDR3 sequences, 14% appearing once. Per germline, CDR1 MGHDK and CDR2 SYGVNS. Between the trimmed V and J ends, which lost 6 bases and 5 bases, there was a span of 7 bases. The CDR3 spans 11 residues. These data were likewise used in another study, on yellow fever vaccine responses in identical twins.

This chain joins TRBV25-1 and TRBJ1-2; no clear D gene. Sequenced input: CD4+ T cells sorted from blood. This clonotype was sampled from a woman between 18 and 30 years old in good health. CDR3 in DNA: TGTGCCAGCAGCGGACGGTATGGCTACACCTTC. This codes for CASSGRYGYTF.